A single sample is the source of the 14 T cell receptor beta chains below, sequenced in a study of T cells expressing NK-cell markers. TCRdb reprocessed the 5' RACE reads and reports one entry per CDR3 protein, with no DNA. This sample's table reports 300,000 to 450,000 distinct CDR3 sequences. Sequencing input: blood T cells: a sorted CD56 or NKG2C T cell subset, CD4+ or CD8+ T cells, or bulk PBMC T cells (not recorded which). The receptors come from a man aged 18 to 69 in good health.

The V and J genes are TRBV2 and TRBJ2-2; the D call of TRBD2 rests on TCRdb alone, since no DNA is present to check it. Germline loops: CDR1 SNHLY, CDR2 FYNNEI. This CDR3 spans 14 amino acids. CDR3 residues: CASSSGLQTGELFF.

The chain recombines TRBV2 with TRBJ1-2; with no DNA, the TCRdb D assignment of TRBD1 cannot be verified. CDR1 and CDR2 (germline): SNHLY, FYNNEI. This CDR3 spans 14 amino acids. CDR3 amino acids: CASRRDRGYYGYTF.

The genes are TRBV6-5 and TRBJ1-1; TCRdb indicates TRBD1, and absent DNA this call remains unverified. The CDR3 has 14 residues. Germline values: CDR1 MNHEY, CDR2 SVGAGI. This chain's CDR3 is CASRGDRANTEAFF.

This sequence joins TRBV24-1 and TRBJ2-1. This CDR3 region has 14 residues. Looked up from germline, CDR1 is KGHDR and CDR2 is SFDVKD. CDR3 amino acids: CATSFGSSYNEQFF.

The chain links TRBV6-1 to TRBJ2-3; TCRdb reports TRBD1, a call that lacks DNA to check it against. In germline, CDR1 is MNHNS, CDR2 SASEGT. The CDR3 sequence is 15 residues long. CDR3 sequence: CASSKGAASTDTQYF.

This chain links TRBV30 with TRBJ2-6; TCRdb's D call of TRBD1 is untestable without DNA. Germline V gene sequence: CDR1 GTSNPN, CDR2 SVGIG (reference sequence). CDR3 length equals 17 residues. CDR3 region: CAWRGDRDPSGANVLTF.

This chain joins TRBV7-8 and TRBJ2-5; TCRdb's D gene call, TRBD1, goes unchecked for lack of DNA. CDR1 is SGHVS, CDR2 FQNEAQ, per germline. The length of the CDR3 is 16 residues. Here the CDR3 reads CASSANPGQLKETQYF.

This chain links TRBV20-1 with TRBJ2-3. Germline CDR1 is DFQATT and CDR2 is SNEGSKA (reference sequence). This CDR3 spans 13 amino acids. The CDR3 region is CSARAINTDTQYF.

CDR3 amino acids: CASSRTPGQAGSPLHF. The chain carries TRBV4-1 and TRBJ1-6; TCRdb lists TRBD1, though no DNA is available to test this call. The CDR3 runs 16 residues. Germline CDR1 reads MGHRA; CDR2 reads YSYEKL.

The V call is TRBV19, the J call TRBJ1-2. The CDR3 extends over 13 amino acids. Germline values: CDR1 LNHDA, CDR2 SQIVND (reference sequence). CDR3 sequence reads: CASSMGSNYGYTF.

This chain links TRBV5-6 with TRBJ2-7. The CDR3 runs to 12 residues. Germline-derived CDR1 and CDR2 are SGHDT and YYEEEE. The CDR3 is CASSLFPYEQYF.

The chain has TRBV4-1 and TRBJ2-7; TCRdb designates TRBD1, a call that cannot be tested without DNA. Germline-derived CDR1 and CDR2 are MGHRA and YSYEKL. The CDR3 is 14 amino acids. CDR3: CASSQETGFYSQYF.

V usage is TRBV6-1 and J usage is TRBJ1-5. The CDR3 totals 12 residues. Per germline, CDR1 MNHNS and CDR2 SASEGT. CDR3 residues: CGTGYSNQPQHF.

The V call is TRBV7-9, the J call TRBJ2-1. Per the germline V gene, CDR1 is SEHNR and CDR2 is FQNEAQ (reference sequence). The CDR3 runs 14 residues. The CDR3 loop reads CASSLRRDYNEQFF.